This entry lists 13 T cell receptor beta chains sequenced from one sample in a study of T cell repertoires in aging, cancer and after chemotherapy. TRB rearrangements spanning V, D and J were amplified using mixed TRB-A/B primers. In TCRdb, the multiplex PCR reads were re-called with MiXCR into one record per CDR3 protein. This table has approximately 9,500 distinct CDR3 sequences, about 25% appearing once. Peripheral blood genomic DNA, not sorted cells or RNA, was the template. The sample taken for sequencing was blood. Receptors originate from a human donor in good health.

The chain joins TRBV15 to TRBJ2-7; 7 bases align to TRBD1. The germline CDR1 and CDR2 sequences are LNHNV and YYDKDF (reference sequence). Unmatched junction bases numbered 2, after V lost 4 bases and J lost 2 bases. This CDR3 comprises 13 residues. CDR3 amino acids: CATSIQGAYEQYF. CDR3 nucleotide sequence: TGTGCCACCAGCATTCAGGGGGCCTACGAGCAGTACTTC.

Remarks on this clonotype: A clone one base away is much larger, so this may be a read error. This chain connects TRBV27 to TRBJ1-1; the D gene is possibly TRBD1 (5 bases). Germline assignment: CDR1 MNHEY and CDR2 SMNVEV (reference sequence). The CDR3 spans 12 residues. Trimming shortened V by 6 bases and J by 9 bases, and 14 bases separated the two germline ends. The CDR3 sequence is CASRQGGAKAFF. The CDR3 bases are TGTGCCAGCAGGCAGGGAGGCGCTAAAGCTTTCTTT.

This clonotype was found a few times. This chain connects TRBV11-2 to TRBJ2-7; D not resolved. The CDR3 runs to 16 residues. Trimming removed 5 bases from V and 0 bases from J, with 17 bases in between. Germline assignment: CDR1 SGHAT and CDR2 FQNNGV. CDR3 residues: CASSLKQGPDSYEQYF. For the CDR3, the DNA is TGTGCCAGCAGCCTGAAACAAGGACCTGACTCCTACGAGCAGTACTTC.

The chain combines TRBV7-2 with TRBJ2-1; D not certain. CDR3 length: 14 amino acids. Germline V gene sequence: CDR1 SGHTA, CDR2 FQGNSA. With 8 bases removed from V and 0 bases from J, the gap between germline ends came to 11 bases. In DNA form, the CDR3 reads TGTGCCAGCTCAACGGGTCGCTCCTACAATGAGCAGTTCTTC. This sequence encodes CASSTGRSYNEQFF.

The chain recombines TRBV28 with TRBJ2-1; tentatively, D is TRBD2 (6 bases). The CDR3 has 14 amino acids. V was pared by 4 bases and J by 0 bases, with 7 bases between. CDR1 MDHEN and CDR2 SYDVKM come from the germline V gene. The CDR3 here is CASSSGGSYNEQFF. CDR3 nucleotide sequence: TGTGCCAGCAGTTCCGGGGGCTCCTACAATGAGCAGTTCTTC. The variable domain in full, completed from reference TRBV28 and TRBJ2-1, reads DVKVTQSSRYLVKRTGEKVFLECVQDMDHENMFWYRQDPGLGLRLIYFSYDVKMKEKGDIPEGYSVSREKKERFSLILESASTNQTSMYLCASSSGGSYNEQFFGPGTRLTVL.

V and J are TRBV5-4 and TRBJ2-7; 11 bases line up with TRBD1. CDR1 is SGHNT and CDR2 is YYREEE in the germline V gene (reference sequence). Germline trimming cut 3 bases from V and 3 bases from J; bases unmatched to any gene: 5. The CDR3 runs 15 residues. The DNA for the CDR3 is TGTGCCAGCAGCTCCCGGGACAGGGGGAACTACGAGCAGTACTTC. This sequence encodes CASSSRDRGNYEQYF.

This clonotype is judged medium-sized (0.01 to 0.1%). CDR3 loop: CASRRALGGEQFF. For the CDR3, the DNA is TGTGCCAGCCGCCGGGCCTTAGGGGGGGAGCAGTTCTTC. The V and J genes are TRBV6-5 and TRBJ2-1; D may be TRBD1 or TRBD2 (6 bases each). The germline V gene has CDR1 MNHEY and CDR2 SVGAGI. The CDR3 totals 13 residues. Trimming took off 8 bases at V and 10 bases at J, with 18 bases between the two ends.

This clonotype has only a few counts. The chain is built from TRBV6-5 and TRBJ1-1; 7 positions agree with TRBD1. With 4 bases clipped from V and 2 bases from J, the junction kept 4 bases outside the gene matches. Germline V gene lookup returns CDR1 MNHEY and CDR2 SVGAGI. The CDR3 is made up of 14 amino acids. CDR3 region: CASSSHRGNTEAFF. The CDR3 region has the DNA TGTGCCAGCAGTTCCCACAGGGGAAACACTGAAGCTTTCTTT.

There are a few counts of this clonotype. The V and J genes are TRBV4-1 and TRBJ2-1; TRBD2 aligns across 7 bases. Unmatched junction bases numbered 10, after V lost 6 bases and J lost 8 bases. The CDR3 is 14 amino acids. Germline V gene lookup returns CDR1 MGHRA and CDR2 YSYEKL. CDR3 sequence (DNA): TGCGCCAGCAGTCGAGGGGCTAGCGGCTATGAGCAGTTCTTC. As protein: CASSRGASGYEQFF.

Within the sample, this clonotype is medium-sized. V is TRBV29-1 and J is TRBJ2-5, with 9 bases that match TRBD1. The germline V gene has CDR1 SQVTM and CDR2 ANQGSEA. The CDR3 contains 16 residues. V lost 1 base to trimming and J lost 4 bases; unmatched junction nucleotides: 10. DNA of the CDR3: TGCAGCGTTGAAGCCCCTCGCACAGGGGGCGGAGAGACCCAGTACTTC. This encodes CSVEAPRTGGGETQYF.

This clonotype was picked up a small number of times. The V and J genes are TRBV18 and TRBJ1-4, with TRBD1 matching 7 bases. This CDR3 region has 15 residues. The germline CDR1 and CDR2 sequences are KGHSH and LQKENI. The J segment lost 6 bases and the V segment lost 6 bases, leaving 10 bases of the junction unmatched. CDR3 in amino acids: CASSSAETGYEKLFF. The DNA for the CDR3 is TGTGCCAGCTCGTCGGCCGAGACAGGGTATGAAAAACTGTTTTTT.

This clonotype is termed medium-sized. The rearrangement links TRBV19 to TRBJ2-2, with D hard to call. V dropped 3 bases and J dropped 1 base, with 6 bases sitting between them. The CDR3 runs 14 residues. Germline V lookup: CDR1 LNHDA, CDR2 SQIVND (reference sequence). This CDR3 reads CASSIGGNTGELFF. As DNA, the CDR3 is TGTGCCAGTAGTATTGGCGGGAACACCGGGGAGCTGTTTTTT.

This clonotype turned up a few times. The V call is TRBV20-1, the J call TRBJ2-7; 7 nucleotides align to TRBD1. Germline CDR1 and CDR2: DFQATT and SNEGSKA (reference sequence). Trimming took 3 bases from V and 0 from J; bases not matched to a gene: 2. This CDR3 region has 13 residues. This chain's CDR3 is CSARGTASYEQYF. Here the CDR3 DNA reads TGCAGTGCTAGGGGGACAGCCTCCTACGAGCAGTACTTC.